This T cell receptor beta chain emerged from a study of identical twins. Ten or more counts support this clonotype. Its matching antigen is unknown. One entry per CDR3 protein, called by TCRdb with MiXCR from the 5' RACE reads. This table has around 670,000 distinct CDR3 sequences, 6% to 6.5% appearing once. Unmatched junction bases numbered 18, after V lost 6 bases and J lost 7 bases. CDR1 is MNHEY and CDR2 is SVGEGT in the germline V gene. CDR3 size: 18 residues. Overall study results and limits: The presence of invariant MAIT and iNKT cells could partly confound analyses of zero-insertion sequences.

The chain is built from TRBV6-2 or TRBV6-3 and TRBJ2-2; 9 nucleotides line up with TRBD2. Source material: naive T cells sorted from blood. The TCR originated in a man between 18 and 29 years old in good health. CDR3 nucleotide sequence: TGTGCCAGCAGCCTACCTCCACCTAGCGGGACCAATCTCGGGGAGCTGTTTTTT. Protein product: CASSLPPPSGTNLGELFF.